This T cell receptor (beta chain) was identified during a study of beta chain features in type 1 diabetes. V was shortened by 3 bases and J by 8 bases, with 12 bases between the two germline ends. The CDR3 extends over 13 amino acids. CDR1 and CDR2 from the germline V gene are SGDLS and YYNGEE. The sequenced template was cDNA made from the entire isolated RNA. An average approximately 4 million reads came from naive, central memory and regulatory T cell samples. Here immunoSEQ multiplex PCR was the method, and the copy in TCRdb shows in-frame clones only, minus some. The sample has about 160,000 clones, about 9% seen once; the top ten hold 0.54%. Study-wide results and limits: Among type 1 diabetes patients, VDJ junctions had fewer insertions and more deletions. Sequencing of cDNA might inflate the share of cells that strongly express TCR. Moderately but significantly shorter TCRB CDR3s were found in Type 1 diabetes patients in all four CD4+ subsets. The study notes PCR might favor shorter templates equally in patients and controls.

With regard to this clone: Its antigen is still unknown.

This receptor was obtained from a woman under 30 with type 1 diabetes. The chain carries TRBV9 and TRBJ2-4, with a tentative D call TRBD2 (6 bases). The sequencing sample was made of central memory CD4+ T cells from blood. CDR3 in amino acids: CASSERLVDIQYF. In DNA form, the CDR3 reads TGTGCCAGCAGCGAGAGACTAGTAGACATTCAGTACTTC.